Listed below are T cell receptor beta chains from one sample, sequenced in a study of blood T cell repertoires in COVID-19. Here immunoSEQ multiplex PCR was the method, and the copy in TCRdb shows in-frame clones only, minus some. The sample lists fewer than 120,000 clones; approximately 82% were seen once. Specimen: peripheral blood. These receptors were obtained from an elderly woman with acute or convalescent COVID-19. Both conserved end residues are part of each CDR3. A D gene is named only where the DNA matches it firmly. Some rows mark clone size as missing; the rest say once, few, many or name a class of expanded clone.

j_gene | d_gene | abundance | v_gene | CDR3aa | CDR3nt
TRBJ2-7 | TRBD1 | . | TRBV28 | CASIGGQGTAFEQYF | TGTGCCAGCATCGGAGGACAGGGTACAGCGTTCGAGCAGTACTTC
TRBJ1-1 | . | . | TRBV5-1 | CASSLQAHLNTEAFF | TGCGCCAGCAGCTTGCAGGCCCACCTAAACACTGAAGCTTTCTTT
TRBJ2-6 | TRBD1 | . | TRBV5-1 | CASSAGTGASGANVLTF | TGCGCCAGCAGCGCAGGGACAGGTGCCTCTGGGGCCAACGTCCTGACTTTC
TRBJ1-1 | . | . | TRBV5-1 | CASSPLSGETEAFF | TGCGCCAGCAGCCCGTTATCGGGAGAAACTGAAGCTTTCTTT
TRBJ2-7 | TRBD2 | once | TRBV27 | CASSLSRAGGTYEQYF | TGTGCCAGCAGTTTATCTAGAGCGGGGGGCACCTACGAGCAGTACTTC
TRBJ1-3 | . | . | TRBV27 | CASSFGGAGNTIYF | TGTGCCAGCAGTTTCGGAGGGGCTGGAAACACCATATATTTT
TRBJ1-6 | . | . | TRBV30 | CAWNDLGTYNSPLHF | TGTGCCTGGAATGACCTGGGCACCTATAATTCACCCCTCCACTTT
TRBJ1-1 | . | . | TRBV10-3 | CAISGITGNTEAFF | TGTGCCATCAGTGGAATCACAGGGAACACTGAAGCTTTCTTT
TRBJ2-7 | . | . | TRBV7-9 | CASSLSRENYEQYF | TGTGCCAGCAGCTTAAGCCGGGAGAACTACGAGCAGTACTTC
TRBJ1-1 | . | once | TRBV7-8 | CASSQGRGTEAFF | TGTGCCAGCTCACAGGGAAGGGGCACTGAAGCTTTCTTT
TRBJ1-5 | . | . | TRBV5-6 | CASSFRDRFNQPQHF | TGTGCCAGCAGCTTTCGTGACAGATTCAATCAGCCCCAGCATTTT
TRBJ1-5 | TRBD1 | medium-sized | TRBV29-1 | CSVEDRDRRHHSNQPQHF | TGCAGCGTTGAGGATCGGGACAGGAGACACCATAGCAATCAGCCCCAGCATTTT
TRBJ2-5 | TRBD2 | . | TRBV6-5 | CASGYPGLAGVEYF | TGTGCCAGCGGCTATCCGGGACTAGCGGGAGTTGAGTACTTC
TRBJ2-5 | TRBD2 | few | TRBV4-1 | CASSQAGTSGLRETQYF | TGCGCCAGCAGCCAAGCCGGGACTAGCGGATTAAGGGAGACCCAGTACTTC
TRBJ2-4 | . | . | TRBV24-1 | CATSDQGGVKYF | TGTGCCACCAGTGACCAGGGTGGGGTTAAGTACTTC
TRBJ2-2 | . | . | TRBV6-6 | CASSSRQATSTGELFF | TGTGCCAGCAGCTCCCGACAGGCAACCTCCACCGGGGAGCTGTTTTTT
TRBJ1-1 | . | . | TRBV18 | CASSLQGLDTEAFF | TGTGCCAGCTCCCTACAGGGTTTGGACACTGAAGCTTTCTTT
TRBJ1-1 | . | . | TRBV7-9 | CASSLAAGVEVAFF | TGTGCCAGCAGCTTAGCGGCGGGAGTTGAGGTGGCTTTCTTT
TRBJ2-1 | . | . | TRBV19 | CASATGTPPYNEQFF | TGTGCCAGCGCCACAGGGACCCCTCCATACAATGAGCAGTTCTTC
TRBJ2-7 | TRBD2 | . | TRBV7-2 | CASSPRLAGGLLAYEQYF | TGTGCCAGCAGCCCGAGACTAGCGGGAGGGCTTTTAGCCTACGAGCAGTACTTC
TRBJ1-2 | . | . | TRBV4-3 | CASSQDPTDRYGYTF | TGCGCCAGCAGCCAAGATCCCACGGACAGATATGGCTACACCTTC
TRBJ2-7 | . | . | TRBV11-3 | CASSSRTDSYEQYF | TGTGCCAGCAGCTCCCGGACAGACTCCTACGAGCAGTACTTC
TRBJ2-7 | . | . | TRBV5-4 | CASSLSPTQGHEQYF | TGTGCCAGCAGCTTGTCCCCCACCCAGGGCCACGAGCAGTACTTC
TRBJ1-6 | . | . | TRBV7-3 | CASSLMGAGNSPLHF | TGTGCCAGCAGCTTAATGGGGGCAGGTAATTCACCCCTCCACTTT
TRBJ2-5 | TRBD1 | . | TRBV28 | CASSQSGQGQETQYF | TGTGCCAGCAGTCAGTCTGGACAGGGACAAGAGACCCAGTACTTC
TRBJ1-6 | . | few | TRBV7-2 | CASSLGTGDLHF | TGTGCCAGCAGCTTAGGCACAGGAGACCTCCACTTT
TRBJ2-5 | TRBD1 | . | TRBV18 | CASSQGAETQYF | TGTGCCAGCTCACAGGGGGCAGAGACCCAGTACTTC
TRBJ1-1 | . | . | TRBV16 | CASSQSGGMNTEAFF | TGTGCCAGCAGCCAGAGTGGGGGCATGAACACTGAAGCTTTCTTT
TRBJ2-7 | . | . | TRBV10-3 | CAISDYSGQGTPTYEQYF | TGTGCCATCAGTGATTATTCAGGGCAGGGAACCCCAACCTACGAGCAGTACTTC
TRBJ2-5 | . | . | TRBV19 | CASSPDRQETQYF | TGTGCCAGTAGCCCGGACAGACAAGAGACCCAGTACTTC
TRBJ2-5 | . | few | TRBV19 | CASSPRLGQLETQYF | TGTGCCAGTAGTCCCCGGCTAGGCCAGTTGGAGACCCAGTACTTC
TRBJ2-5 | TRBD2 | . | TRBV6-5 | CASVAGGWETQYF | TGTGCCAGCGTAGCGGGGGGCTGGGAGACCCAGTACTTC
TRBJ2-1 | TRBD2 | . | TRBV6-6 | CASSYSVGAGDNEQFF | TGTGCCAGCAGTTACTCGGTTGGCGCGGGGGACAATGAGCAGTTCTTC
TRBJ1-2 | . | . | TRBV10-1 | CASSDSSYGYTF | TGCGCCAGCAGTGACAGTTCCTATGGCTACACCTTC
TRBJ2-1 | TRBD2 | . | TRBV3-1/TRBV3-2 | CASSQGAGVIHEQFF | TGTGCCAGCAGCCAAGGAGCGGGGGTAATCCATGAGCAGTTCTTC
TRBJ2-4 | TRBD2 | . | TRBV18 | CASSPPLREGIQYF | TGTGCCAGCTCACCACCGTTAAGGGAGGGTATTCAGTACTTC